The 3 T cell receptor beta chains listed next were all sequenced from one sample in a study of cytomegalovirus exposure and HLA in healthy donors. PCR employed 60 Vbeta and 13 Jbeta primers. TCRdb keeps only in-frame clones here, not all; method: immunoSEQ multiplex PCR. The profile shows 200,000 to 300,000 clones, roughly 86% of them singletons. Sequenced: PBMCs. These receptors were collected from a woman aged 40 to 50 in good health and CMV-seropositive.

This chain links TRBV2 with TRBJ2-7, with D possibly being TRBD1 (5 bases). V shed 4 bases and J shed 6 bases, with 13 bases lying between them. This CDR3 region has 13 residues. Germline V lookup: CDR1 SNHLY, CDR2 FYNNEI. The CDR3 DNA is TGTGCCAGCAGTGGCGGCCAGGGCTTCGAGCAGTACTTC. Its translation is CASSGGQGFEQYF.

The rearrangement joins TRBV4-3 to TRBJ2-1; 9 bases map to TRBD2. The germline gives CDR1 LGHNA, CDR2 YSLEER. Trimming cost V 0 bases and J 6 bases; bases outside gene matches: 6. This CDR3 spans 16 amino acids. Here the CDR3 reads CASSQDPSGATNEQFF. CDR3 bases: TGCGCCAGCAGCCAAGATCCTAGCGGGGCCACCAATGAGCAGTTCTTC.

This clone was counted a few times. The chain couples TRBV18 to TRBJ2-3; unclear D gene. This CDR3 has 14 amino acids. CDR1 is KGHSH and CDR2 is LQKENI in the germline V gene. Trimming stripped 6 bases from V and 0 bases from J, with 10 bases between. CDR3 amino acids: CASSPATSTDTQYF. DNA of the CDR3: TGTGCCAGCTCGCCCGCGACTAGCACAGATACGCAGTATTTT.